This TCR beta chain was captured in a study of blood T cell repertoires in COVID-19. The count of this clone is one. CDR1 and CDR2 (germline): LGHDT, YNNKEL (reference sequence). The V and J ends lost 6 bases and 0 bases, in that order; junction bases with no gene match: 5. This CDR3 is built from 14 residues. In the original analysis: By means of reference gene primer amplification, nucleated cell counts were estimated. Sequenced by immunoSEQ multiplex PCR; TCRdb stores in-frame clones only, minus some. V and J calls and clone size are as listed in that table; D and trimming were resolved from the DNA. The sample shows about 95,000 clones, 75% to 85% of them seen only once.

Sequenced material: peripheral blood. The genes are TRBV3-1 (or the pseudogene TRBV3-2) and TRBJ2-7, with 7 bases fitting TRBD1. The receptor comes from a man aged 80 or over with COVID-19, enrolled during active disease. Written as DNA, the CDR3 is TGTGCCAGCAGTAAGGACAGGAGCTCCTACGAGCAGTACTTC. Its translation: CASSKDRSSYEQYF.